This TCR beta chain was identified in a study of shared clonotypes between healthy human individuals. Study summary: A donor's plate count was three for CD4 naive and three for CD4 memory; CD8 naive had two and CD8 memory one.

The study's findings and limits: Larger richness was generally estimated for naive than memory subsets.

Germline-derived CDR1 and CDR2 are MDHEN and SYDVKM. Trimming shortened V by 2 bases and J by 5 bases, and 3 bases separated the two germline ends. The CDR3 has 11 residues. Sequenced by immunoSEQ multiplex PCR; TCRdb stores in-frame clones only, minus some. Of about 1.5 million clones in the sample, roughly 96% were seen once. Regarding this clone: Its target is not known. Other DNA sequences in the sample encode the same CDR3.

Those who donated, Caucasian adults without exception, all lived in Nashville, Tennessee. This TCR was recovered from a man aged 25 to 40 in good health. The chain has TRBV28 and TRBJ2-5; D remains unclear. What was sequenced was naive CD4+ T cells sorted from blood. Subset here: CD45RA+ positively selected. This chain's CDR3 is CASSLQETQYF. The CDR3 DNA reads TGTGCCAGCAGTTTACAGGAGACCCAGTACTTC.